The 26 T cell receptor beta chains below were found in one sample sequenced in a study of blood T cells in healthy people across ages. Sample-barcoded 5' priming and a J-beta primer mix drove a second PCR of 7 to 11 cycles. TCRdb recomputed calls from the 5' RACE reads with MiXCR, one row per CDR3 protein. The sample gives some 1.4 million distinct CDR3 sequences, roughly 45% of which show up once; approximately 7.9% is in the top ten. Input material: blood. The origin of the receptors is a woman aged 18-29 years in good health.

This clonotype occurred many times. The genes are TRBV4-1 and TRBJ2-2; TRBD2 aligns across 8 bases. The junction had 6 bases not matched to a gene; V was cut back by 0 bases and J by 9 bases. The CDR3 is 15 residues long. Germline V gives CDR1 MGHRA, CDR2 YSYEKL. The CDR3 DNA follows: TGCGCCAGCAGCCAAGATGCTAGCGGGTCCTGGGAGCTGTTTTTT. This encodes CASSQDASGSWELFF.

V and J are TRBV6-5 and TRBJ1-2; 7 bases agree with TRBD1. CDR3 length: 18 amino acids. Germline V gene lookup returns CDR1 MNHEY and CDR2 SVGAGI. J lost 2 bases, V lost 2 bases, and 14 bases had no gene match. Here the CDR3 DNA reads TGTGCCAGCAGTTACCTTACAACCACAGGGGCAGCGAACTATGGCTACACCTTC. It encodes CASSYLTTTGAANYGYTF.

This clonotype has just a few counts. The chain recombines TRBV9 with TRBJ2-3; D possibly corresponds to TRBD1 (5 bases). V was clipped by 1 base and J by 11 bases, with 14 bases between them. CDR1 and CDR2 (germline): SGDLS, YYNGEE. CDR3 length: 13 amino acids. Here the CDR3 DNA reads TGTGCCAGCAGCGTACAGCTACAGGCGGTGCAGTATTTT. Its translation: CASSVQLQAVQYF.

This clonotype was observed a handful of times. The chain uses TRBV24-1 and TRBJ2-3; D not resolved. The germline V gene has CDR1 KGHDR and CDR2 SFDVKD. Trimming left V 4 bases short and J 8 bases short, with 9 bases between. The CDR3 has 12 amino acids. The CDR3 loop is CATSDPYGTQYF. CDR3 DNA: TGTGCCACCAGTGACCCCTATGGTACGCAGTATTTT.

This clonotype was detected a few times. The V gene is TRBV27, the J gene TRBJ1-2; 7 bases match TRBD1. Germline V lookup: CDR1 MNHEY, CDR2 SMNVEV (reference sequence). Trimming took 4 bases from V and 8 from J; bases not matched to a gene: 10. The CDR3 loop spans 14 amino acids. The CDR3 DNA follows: TGTGCCAGCAGTTCCCCACAGGGGAGGCACGGCTACACCTTC. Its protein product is CASSSPQGRHGYTF.

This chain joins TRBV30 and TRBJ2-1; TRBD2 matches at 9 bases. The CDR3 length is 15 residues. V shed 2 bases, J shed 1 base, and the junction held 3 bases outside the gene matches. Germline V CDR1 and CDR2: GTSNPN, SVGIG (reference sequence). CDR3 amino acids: CAWSLAGVSYNEQFF. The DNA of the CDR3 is TGTGCCTGGAGTTTAGCGGGAGTATCCTACAATGAGCAGTTCTTC.

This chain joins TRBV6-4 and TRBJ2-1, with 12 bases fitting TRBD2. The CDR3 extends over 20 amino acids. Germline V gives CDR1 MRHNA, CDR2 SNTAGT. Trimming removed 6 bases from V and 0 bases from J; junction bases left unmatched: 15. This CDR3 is CASSRVGGLAGQSSYNEQFF. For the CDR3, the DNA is TGTGCCAGCAGCCGAGTGGGGGGACTAGCGGGCCAGAGCTCCTACAATGAGCAGTTCTTC.

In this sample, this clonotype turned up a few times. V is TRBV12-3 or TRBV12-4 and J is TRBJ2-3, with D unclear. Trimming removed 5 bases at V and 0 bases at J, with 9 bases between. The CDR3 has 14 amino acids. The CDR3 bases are TGTGCCAGCAGTCACGGAGAAAGCACAGATACGCAGTATTTT. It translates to CASSHGESTDTQYF.

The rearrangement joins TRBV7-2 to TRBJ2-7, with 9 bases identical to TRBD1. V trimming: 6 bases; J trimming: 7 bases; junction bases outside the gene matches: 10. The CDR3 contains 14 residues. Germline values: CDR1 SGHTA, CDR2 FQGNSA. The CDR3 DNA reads TGTGCCAGCAGACTGGGACAGGGTTACAATGAGCAGTACTTC. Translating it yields CASRLGQGYNEQYF.

CDR3 region: CASSSSLGLAGGPTSEQFF. The CDR3 DNA follows: TGTGCCAGCAGCTCCTCTCTAGGACTAGCGGGAGGGCCGACGAGTGAGCAGTTCTTC. The V and J genes are TRBV7-8 and TRBJ2-1; 15 nucleotides line up with TRBD2. CDR1 and CDR2 (germline): SGHVS, FQNEAQ. The CDR3 is 19 amino acids. Trimming took 4 bases from V and 9 from J; bases not matched to a gene: 16.

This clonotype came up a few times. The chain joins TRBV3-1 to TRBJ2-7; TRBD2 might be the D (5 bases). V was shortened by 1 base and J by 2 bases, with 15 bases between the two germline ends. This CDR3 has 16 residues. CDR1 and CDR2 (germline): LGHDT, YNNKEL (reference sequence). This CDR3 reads CASSQGPQLGPYEQYF. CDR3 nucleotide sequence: TGTGCCAGCAGCCAAGGACCCCAACTAGGACCCTACGAGCAGTACTTC.

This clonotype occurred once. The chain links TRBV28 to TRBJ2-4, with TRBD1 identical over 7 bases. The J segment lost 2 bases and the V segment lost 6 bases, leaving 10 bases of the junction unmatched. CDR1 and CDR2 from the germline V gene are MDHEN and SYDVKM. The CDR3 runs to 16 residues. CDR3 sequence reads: CASSPFGTDSKNIQYF. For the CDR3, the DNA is TGTGCCAGCAGCCCCTTCGGGACAGACTCCAAAAACATTCAGTACTTC.

The CDR3 sequence: CASSQAGTGNGYTF. In nucleotides, the CDR3 is TGCGCCAGCAGCCAAGCCGGGACAGGGAATGGCTACACCTTC. This chain uses TRBV4-1 with TRBJ1-2, with 9 bases aligning to TRBD1. V gave up 1 base and J gave up 6 bases; unmatched junction bases: 3. CDR1 is MGHRA, CDR2 YSYEKL, per germline. This CDR3 has 14 amino acids.

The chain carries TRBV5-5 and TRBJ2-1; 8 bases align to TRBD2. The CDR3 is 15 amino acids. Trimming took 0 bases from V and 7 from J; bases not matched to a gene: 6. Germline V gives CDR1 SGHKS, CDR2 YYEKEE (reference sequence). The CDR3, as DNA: TGTGCCAGCAGCTTGGTACAGCGGGAGAGGAATGAGCAGTTCTTC. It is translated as CASSLVQRERNEQFF. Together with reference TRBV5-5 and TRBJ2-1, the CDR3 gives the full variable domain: DAGVTQSPTHLIKTRGQQVTLRCSPISGHKSVSWYQQVLGQGPQFIFQYYEKEERGRGNFPDRFSARQFPNYSSELNVNALLLGDSALYLCASSLVQRERNEQFFGPGTRLTVL.

DNA for the CDR3: TGCAGTGCTAGTTTCTTCGGATCCCTACTCCCCTACAATGAGCAGTTCTTC. This codes for CSASFFGSLLPYNEQFF. The genes are TRBV20-1 and TRBJ2-1; D remains ambiguous. Germline values: CDR1 DFQATT, CDR2 SNEGSKA (reference sequence). V lost 3 bases and J lost 2, with 20 bases in between. The CDR3 has 17 residues.

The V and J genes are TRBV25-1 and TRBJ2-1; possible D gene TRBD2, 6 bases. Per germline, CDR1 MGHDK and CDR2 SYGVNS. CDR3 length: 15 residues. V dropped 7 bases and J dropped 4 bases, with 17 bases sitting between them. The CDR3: CASKPLASPYNEQFF. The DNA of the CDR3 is TGTGCCAGCAAACCTCTAGCGAGCCCATACAATGAGCAGTTCTTC.

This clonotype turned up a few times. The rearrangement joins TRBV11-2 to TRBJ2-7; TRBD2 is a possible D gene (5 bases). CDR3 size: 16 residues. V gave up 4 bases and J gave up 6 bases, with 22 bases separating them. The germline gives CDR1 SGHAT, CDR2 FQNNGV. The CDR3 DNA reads TGTGCCAGCAGCTCCGTCCCGGAGGACTCCTTGAGCGAGCAGTACTTC. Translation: CASSSVPEDSLSEQYF.

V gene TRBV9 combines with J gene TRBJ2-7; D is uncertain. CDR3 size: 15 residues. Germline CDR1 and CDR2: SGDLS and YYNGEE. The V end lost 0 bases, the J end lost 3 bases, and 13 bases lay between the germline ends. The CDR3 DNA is TGTGCCAGCAGCGTAGAACCCCTAGGGATCTACGAGCAGTACTTC. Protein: CASSVEPLGIYEQYF.

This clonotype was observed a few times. The CDR3 sequence: CASRGLAVLWEQYF. The CDR3 DNA sequence: TGTGCCAGCAGAGGACTAGCGGTACTTTGGGAGCAGTACTTC. The chain is built from TRBV2 and TRBJ2-7, with 10 bases matching TRBD2. The CDR3 extends over 14 amino acids. Germline V gene sequence: CDR1 SNHLY, CDR2 FYNNEI. The junction had 9 bases not matched to a gene; V was cut back by 6 bases and J by 7 bases.

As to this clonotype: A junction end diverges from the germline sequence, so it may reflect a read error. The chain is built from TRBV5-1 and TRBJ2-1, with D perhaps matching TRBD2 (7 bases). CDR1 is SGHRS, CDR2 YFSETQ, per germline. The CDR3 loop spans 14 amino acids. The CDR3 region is CASSFGGGYDEQFF. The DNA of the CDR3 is TGCGCCAGCAGCTTCGGCGGGGGCTACGATGAGCAGTTCTTC.

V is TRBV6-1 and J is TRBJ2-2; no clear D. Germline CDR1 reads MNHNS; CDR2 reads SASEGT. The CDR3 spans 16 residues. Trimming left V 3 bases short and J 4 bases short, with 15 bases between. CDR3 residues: CASSEGGAWGTGELFF. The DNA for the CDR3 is TGTGCCAGCAGTGAGGGCGGTGCCTGGGGCACCGGGGAGCTGTTTTTT.

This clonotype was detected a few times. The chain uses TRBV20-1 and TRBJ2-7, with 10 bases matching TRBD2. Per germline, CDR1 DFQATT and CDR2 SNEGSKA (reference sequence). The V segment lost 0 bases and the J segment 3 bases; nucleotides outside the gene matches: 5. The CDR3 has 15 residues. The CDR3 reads CSARDSLAGVYEQYF. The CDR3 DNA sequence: TGCAGTGCTAGAGATAGCCTAGCGGGAGTCTACGAGCAGTACTTC.

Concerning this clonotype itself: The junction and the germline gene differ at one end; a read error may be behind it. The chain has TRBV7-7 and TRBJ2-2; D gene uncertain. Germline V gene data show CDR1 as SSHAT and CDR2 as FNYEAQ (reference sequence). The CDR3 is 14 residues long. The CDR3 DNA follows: TGTGCTAGCAGCTTCGAGATTTCGTCCGGGGAGCTGTTTTTT. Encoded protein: CASSFEISSGELFF.

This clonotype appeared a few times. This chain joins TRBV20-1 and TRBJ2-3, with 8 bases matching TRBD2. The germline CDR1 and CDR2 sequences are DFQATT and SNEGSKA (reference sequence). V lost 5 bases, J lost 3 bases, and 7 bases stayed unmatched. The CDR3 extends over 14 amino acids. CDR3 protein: CSAFRGLGTDTQYF. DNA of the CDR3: TGCAGTGCTTTTCGGGGACTAGGAACAGATACGCAGTATTTT.

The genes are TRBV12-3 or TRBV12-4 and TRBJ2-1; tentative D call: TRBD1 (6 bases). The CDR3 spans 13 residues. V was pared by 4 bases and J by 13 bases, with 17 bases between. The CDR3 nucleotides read TGTGCCAGCAGTTACAGGGTAGTTGGGCGTCAGTTCTTC. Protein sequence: CASSYRVVGRQFF.

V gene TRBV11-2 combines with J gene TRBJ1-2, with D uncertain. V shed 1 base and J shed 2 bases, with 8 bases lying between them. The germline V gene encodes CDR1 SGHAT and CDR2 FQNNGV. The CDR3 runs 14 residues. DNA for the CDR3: TGTGCCAGCAGCTTAGTCAGAGAGAACTATGGCTACACCTTC. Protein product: CASSLVRENYGYTF. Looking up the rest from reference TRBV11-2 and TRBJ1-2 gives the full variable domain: EAGVAQSPRYKIIEKRQSVAFWCNPISGHATLYWYQQILGQGPKLLIQFQNNGVVDDSQLPKDRFSAERLKGVDSTLKIQPAKLEDSAVYLCASSLVRENYGYTFGSGTRLTVV.